A single sample gave rise to the 24 T cell receptor beta chains below, sequenced in a study of T cell responses to AZD1222 COVID-19 vaccine (dated by TCRdb to the early 2020s). The method was the immunoSEQ multiplex PCR assay. TCRdb carries this immuneACCESS record with in-frame sequences only. Its versions omit some clonotypes, under half of them owing to an unresolved V gene in the studies checked, with the rest unexplained. This sample is represented by around 150,000 clones; roughly 93% of them were singletons. The ten most abundant clones make up 1.5% to 2.5% of the sample. What the time point label conveys for this sample: about 28 days (+/-7) after the second vaccine dose. Specimen: peripheral blood, collected 28 days after the second AZD1222 dose. The receptor set was obtained from an adult who received the AZD1222 COVID-19 vaccine.

The chain carries TRBV27 and TRBJ1-6; unclear D gene. Trimming pared 0 bases from V and 7 bases from J, leaving 7 bases between. Germline-derived CDR1 and CDR2 are MNHEY and SMNVEV (reference sequence). This CDR3 comprises 14 residues. The DNA for the CDR3 is TGTGCCAGCAGTTTATCGCGAAGCAATTCACCCCTCCACTTT. Translating it yields CASSLSRSNSPLHF.

This clone has a handful of counts. The chain uses TRBV5-1 and TRBJ1-1, with D uncertain. The ends were cut back, 0 bases at V and 1 base at J, with 7 bases in the middle. The CDR3 is 14 amino acids. CDR1 and CDR2 from the germline V gene are SGHRS and YFSETQ. CDR3 nucleotide sequence: TGCGCCAGCAGCTTGGCCCCCCCGAACACTGAAGCTTTCTTT. This codes for CASSLAPPNTEAFF.

The rearrangement links TRBV13 to TRBJ2-1, with 15 bases that match TRBD2. V lost 4 bases to trimming and J lost 7 bases; unmatched junction nucleotides: 14. Germline CDR1 and CDR2: PRHDT and FYEKMQ (reference sequence). The CDR3 is 19 residues long. Written as DNA, the CDR3 is TGTGCCAGCAGCTCCGTAGACAGCGGGACTAGCGGGGGGCGGAATGAGCAGTTCTTC. Translating it yields CASSSVDSGTSGGRNEQFF.

The V and J genes are TRBV5-5 and TRBJ2-1, with 8 bases fitting TRBD2. The CDR3 has 17 residues. J gave up 3 bases and V 1 base, and 9 bases lay outside the gene matches. From germline, CDR1 is SGHKS and CDR2 YYEKEE (reference sequence). Here the CDR3 DNA reads TGTGCCAGCAGCTTGTATTTAACCGGGACTAGCTACAATGAGCAGTTCTTC. It is translated as CASSLYLTGTSYNEQFF.

The chain joins TRBV5-1 to TRBJ2-2, with D hard to call. The CDR3 consists of 12 residues. Germline assignment: CDR1 SGHRS and CDR2 YFSETQ. V lost 4 bases, J lost 6 bases, and 7 bases lay in between. This CDR3 reads CASSLRPGELFF. CDR3 DNA sequence: TGCGCCAGCAGCCTCCGGCCCGGGGAGCTGTTTTTT.

The chain carries TRBV7-2 and TRBJ1-3; possible D gene TRBD1, 5 bases. Per germline, CDR1 SGHTA and CDR2 FQGNSA. V lost 5 bases and J 3 bases, leaving 14 bases between the germline ends. This CDR3 has 15 amino acids. CDR3: CASSINGGFGNTIYF. In nucleotides, the CDR3 is TGTGCCAGCAGCATAAATGGGGGTTTTGGAAACACCATATATTTT.

The chain has TRBV11-3 and TRBJ2-7, with 11 nucleotides matching TRBD2. The CDR3 runs to 15 residues. Germline V gene data show CDR1 as SGHNT and CDR2 as YENEEA. The J segment lost 3 bases and the V segment lost 4 bases, leaving 5 bases of the junction unmatched. The CDR3 sequence: CASSSGLAGFYEQYF. In DNA, the CDR3 is TGTGCCAGCAGCTCCGGACTAGCGGGCTTCTACGAGCAGTACTTC. Filled out from reference TRBV11-3 and TRBJ2-7, the complete variable domain reads EAGVVQSPRYKIIEKKQPVAFWCNPISGHNTLYWYLQNLGQGPELLIRYENEEAVDDSQLPKDRFSAERLKGVDSTLKIQPAELGDSAVYLCASSSGLAGFYEQYFGPGTRLTVT.

V is TRBV19 and J is TRBJ2-1; possible D gene TRBD1, 6 bases. V gave up 7 bases and J gave up 1 base, with 20 bases separating them. Germline-derived CDR1 and CDR2 are LNHDA and SQIVND (reference sequence). The CDR3 covers 17 residues. CDR3 coding DNA: TGTGCCAGTACCCCGGTACAGGGAAGTTGGTCCTACAATGAGCAGTTCTTC. Amino acid sequence: CASTPVQGSWSYNEQFF.

The chain uses TRBV15 and TRBJ1-3; D perhaps matches TRBD1 (5 bases). V was shortened by 0 bases and J by 2 bases, with 5 bases between the two germline ends. The CDR3 spans 14 residues. Looked up from germline, CDR1 is LNHNV and CDR2 is YYDKDF (reference sequence). CDR3 residues: CATSRDRAGNTIYF. CDR3 bases: TGTGCCACCAGCAGAGACAGGGCTGGAAACACCATATATTTT.

With respect to this clone: A read error may account for a junction end that differs from germline. The rearrangement joins TRBV11-2 to TRBJ2-5; unclear D gene. Germline CDR1 is SGHAT and CDR2 is FQNNGV. This CDR3 is 12 amino acids long. In nucleotides, the CDR3 is TGTGCCAGCAGCTTAGACCAGGAGACCCAGTACTTC. Translating it yields CASSLDQETQYF. Looking up the rest from reference TRBV11-2 and TRBJ2-5 gives the full variable domain: EAGVAQSPRYKIIEKRQSVAFWCNPISGHATLYWYQQILGQGPKLLIQFQNNGVVDDSQLPKDRFSAERLKGVDSTLKIQPAKLEDSAVYLCASSLDQETQYFGPGTRLLVL.

The chain links TRBV6-4 to TRBJ1-1, with TRBD1 identical over 7 bases. CDR3 length equals 16 residues. Germline CDR1 MRHNA, CDR2 SNTAGT. The V and J ends lost 2 bases and 3 bases, in that order; junction bases with no gene match: 9. The CDR3 loop is CASSDGKGALHTEAFF. CDR3 DNA sequence: TGTGCCAGCAGTGACGGTAAGGGGGCTTTGCACACTGAAGCTTTCTTT.

The chain combines TRBV10-1 with TRBJ2-1; TRBD2 aligns across 7 bases. CDR1 WNHNN and CDR2 SYGVQD come from the germline V gene (reference sequence). The CDR3 runs 17 residues. V lost 0 bases, J lost 3 bases, and 8 bases stayed unmatched. This CDR3 is CASSESIPSGVYNEQFF. The CDR3 nucleotides read TGCGCCAGCAGTGAGTCGATCCCCAGCGGGGTCTACAATGAGCAGTTCTTC.

This chain uses TRBV18 with TRBJ2-7; TRBD1 might be the D (5 bases). The CDR3 contains 14 residues. CDR1 and CDR2 from the germline V gene are KGHSH and LQKENI. V shed 0 bases and J shed 7 bases, with 13 bases lying between them. CDR3 sequence: CASSPPDSIVEQYF. The CDR3 bases are TGTGCCAGCTCACCACCAGACAGTATAGTAGAGCAGTACTTC.

The CDR3 region has the DNA TGTGCCTGGGTCGGCAGGGGCTACAATGAGCAGTTCTTC. This gives the protein CAWVGRGYNEQFF. The chain joins TRBV30 to TRBJ2-1; tentatively, D is TRBD1 (6 bases). Germline V gives CDR1 GTSNPN, CDR2 SVGIG (reference sequence). The CDR3 consists of 13 residues. V lost 5 bases and J lost 3, with 11 bases in between.

This chain connects TRBV7-8 to TRBJ2-3; possibly TRBD1 for D (5 bases). Germline values: CDR1 SGHVS, CDR2 FQNEAQ. The V and J ends lost 0 bases and 3 bases respectively, with 10 bases between them. The CDR3 length is 15 residues. CDR3 sequence (DNA): TGTGCCAGCAGCTTAGCGCTCAGGGATACAGATACGCAGTATTTT. Translating it yields CASSLALRDTDTQYF.

This chain connects TRBV14 to TRBJ1-2; no definite D call. V lost 3 bases, J lost 5 bases, and 13 bases lay in between. This CDR3 comprises 14 residues. CDR1 and CDR2 from the germline V gene are SGHDN and FVKESK. The CDR3 nucleotides read TGTGCCAGCAGCCAGGGCATACTTGGATATGGCTACACCTTC. This encodes CASSQGILGYGYTF.

This chain joins TRBV19 and TRBJ2-1; D may correspond to TRBD1 or TRBD2 (5 bases each). CDR1 is LNHDA and CDR2 is SQIVND in the germline V gene (reference sequence). V lost 5 bases and J lost 9, with 17 bases in between. The CDR3 covers 14 residues. The CDR3 region has the DNA TGTGCCAGTAGTTCAGAGCGGAATGGGGGTGAGCAGTTCTTC. It yields the protein CASSSERNGGEQFF.

The chain couples TRBV6-5 to TRBJ2-1; D remains ambiguous. The CDR3 contains 15 residues. Per the germline V gene, CDR1 is MNHEY and CDR2 is SVGAGI. Trimming removed 8 bases from V and 2 bases from J, with 16 bases in between. CDR3 DNA sequence: TGTGCCAGCGATACCTTTAGCACGACCTACAATGAGCAGTTCTTC. Protein: CASDTFSTTYNEQFF.

The chain joins TRBV2 to TRBJ1-1; TRBD1 is a possible D gene (5 bases). In germline, CDR1 is SNHLY, CDR2 FYNNEI. There are 13 residues in the CDR3. V was clipped by 4 bases and J by 3 bases, with 9 bases between them. CDR3 protein: CASSAGGDTEAFF. DNA for the CDR3: TGTGCCAGCAGTGCGGGGGGGGACACTGAAGCTTTCTTT.

This clone turned up a few times. V gene TRBV5-1 combines with J gene TRBJ2-7; TRBD2 matches at 8 bases. Germline loops: CDR1 SGHRS, CDR2 YFSETQ. This CDR3 is built from 17 residues. J was trimmed by 2 bases and V by 0 bases; bases with no gene match: 10. The chain's CDR3 is CASSLAIERENPYEQYF. The CDR3, as DNA: TGCGCCAGCAGCTTGGCCATAGAGCGGGAGAATCCCTACGAGCAGTACTTC.

In its sample, this clone was seen once. The rearrangement uses TRBV18 and TRBJ2-7, with 7 bases lining up with TRBD2. Germline V gene lookup returns CDR1 KGHSH and CDR2 LQKENI. With 3 bases clipped from V and 0 bases from J, the junction kept 5 bases outside the gene matches. This CDR3 comprises 15 residues. This CDR3 is CASSPRAGSSYEQYF. The CDR3 region has the DNA TGTGCCAGCTCACCCCGAGCGGGGTCCTCCTACGAGCAGTACTTC.

This rearrangement joins TRBV11-1 to TRBJ1-1, with a tentative D call TRBD1 (5 bases). Per the germline V gene, CDR1 is SGHAT and CDR2 is FQDESV (reference sequence). CDR3 length: 15 amino acids. Trimming stripped 7 bases from V and 4 bases from J, with 19 bases between. The CDR3 spells CASKVTIGGGTEAFF. The CDR3 nucleotides are TGTGCCAGCAAAGTCACGATAGGTGGGGGCACTGAAGCTTTCTTT.

This clone occurred once. The chain recombines TRBV5-8 with TRBJ1-2, with a possible D match to TRBD1 (6 bases). Germline values: CDR1 SGHTS, CDR2 YDEGEE. The CDR3 extends over 14 amino acids. The ends were cut back, 4 bases at V and 3 bases at J, with 13 bases in the middle. Here the CDR3 reads CASSHDRQYYGYTF. In DNA, the CDR3 is TGTGCCAGCAGCCACGACAGGCAATACTATGGCTACACCTTC.

The chain is built from TRBV2 and TRBJ1-2; D may be TRBD1 (6 bases). Germline lookup yields CDR1 SNHLY and CDR2 FYNNEI. V was pared by 0 bases and J by 4 bases, with 15 bases between. The CDR3 sequence is 16 residues long. CDR3 nucleotides: TGTGCCAGCAGTGAAGCGCTCCCGAGGGGGGCCTATGGCTACACCTTC. Amino acids: CASSEALPRGAYGYTF.